The 32 T cell receptor beta chains below all came from one sample that was sequenced in a study of cytomegalovirus exposure and HLA in healthy donors. This PCR relied on a set of 60 Vbeta primers and 13 Jbeta primers. The protocol was immunoSEQ multiplex PCR, while the TCRdb copy is restricted to in-frame clones and leaves out a portion. The sample includes roughly 200,000 clones, around 85% seen only once; the top ten take around 2.3%. Material for sequencing was PBMCs. The receptors originated from a woman aged 45-65 years in good health and CMV-seronegative.

The J gene is TRBJ2-1, the V gene TRBV2; TRBD2 matches 8 bases. Germline assignment: CDR1 SNHLY and CDR2 FYNNEI. The ends lost 2 bases at V and 4 bases at J; junction bases unmatched: 7. The CDR3 spans 16 residues. The CDR3 DNA reads TGTGCCAGCAGTGAAAGGGGCGGGAGGATATACAATGAGCAGTTCTTC. It specifies CASSERGGRIYNEQFF.

The V and J genes are TRBV30 and TRBJ2-3, with 9 positions matching TRBD2. The germline V gene has CDR1 GTSNPN and CDR2 SVGIG (reference sequence). This CDR3 is 16 amino acids long. V was clipped by 1 base and J by 4 bases; unmatched bases: 9. As DNA, the CDR3 is TGTGCCTGGAGTGCTAAGGGTAGCGGGAGACCAGATACGCAGTATTTT. Translated: CAWSAKGSGRPDTQYF.

This chain links TRBV28 with TRBJ1-5; maybe TRBD1 (6 bases). The CDR3 has 14 amino acids. The V gene lost 3 bases and the J gene lost 4 bases, with 10 bases spanning the gap. The germline CDR1 and CDR2 sequences are MDHEN and SYDVKM. CDR3 sequence (DNA): TGTGCCAGCAGTTTCAGGGGTGGGAATCAGCCCCAGCATTTT. Translated: CASSFRGGNQPQHF.

V usage is TRBV9 and J usage is TRBJ2-3; TRBD2 aligns across 9 bases. The germline CDR1 and CDR2 sequences are SGDLS and YYNGEE. This CDR3 is 15 amino acids long. V gave up 4 bases and J gave up 1 base; unmatched junction bases: 4. This CDR3 is CASSLRLAGTDTQYF. The CDR3 DNA follows: TGTGCCAGCAGCCTACGACTAGCGGGCACAGATACGCAGTATTTT.

This clone came up once. The CDR3 loop reads CASSLGTGVTDTQYF. In DNA form, the CDR3 reads TGTGCCAGCAGCTTAGGGACAGGAGTCACAGATACGCAGTATTTT. The genes are TRBV7-3 and TRBJ2-3; 8 positions agree with TRBD1. CDR1 and CDR2 (germline): SGHTA, FQGTGA. The CDR3 is made up of 15 amino acids. J was trimmed by 2 bases and V by 2 bases; bases with no gene match: 3.

The chain employs TRBV14 and TRBJ2-7; 7 bases line up with TRBD1. V was pared by 4 bases and J by 6 bases, with 9 bases of the junction left unmatched. The CDR3 runs 14 residues. Per the germline V gene, CDR1 is SGHDN and CDR2 is FVKESK. The CDR3 loop is CASSLQGPPGEQYF. CDR3 DNA sequence: TGTGCCAGCAGCCTACAGGGGCCCCCGGGCGAGCAGTACTTC.

This chain uses TRBV6-1 with TRBJ1-3; possible D gene TRBD1, 6 bases. Germline assignment: CDR1 MNHNS and CDR2 SASEGT. The V end lost 3 bases, the J end lost 2 bases, and 11 bases lay between the germline ends. There are 15 residues in the CDR3. The chain's CDR3 is CASSDRGRTGNTIYF. The CDR3 DNA reads TGTGCCAGCAGTGACAGGGGCCGGACTGGAAACACCATATATTTT.

The gene calls are TRBV27 and TRBJ1-2, with D possibly matching TRBD1 (5 bases). Germline V gives CDR1 MNHEY, CDR2 SMNVEV (reference sequence). The CDR3 is made up of 14 amino acids. V shed 0 bases and J shed 5 bases, with 10 bases lying between them. The CDR3 is CASSLSGGTYGYTF. For the CDR3, the DNA is TGTGCCAGCAGTTTATCGGGGGGGACGTATGGCTACACCTTC.

The CDR3 DNA reads TGTGCCAGCAGTTCGCCGGGACTAGCGGGAGGCATCGAGCAGTACTTC. As protein: CASSSPGLAGGIEQYF. The rearrangement joins TRBV28 to TRBJ2-7, with 15 bases fitting TRBD2. Germline CDR1 MDHEN, CDR2 SYDVKM. The CDR3 consists of 16 residues. Unmatched junction bases numbered 7, after V lost 4 bases and J lost 6 bases.

The chain recombines TRBV30 with TRBJ2-7; D may be TRBD2 (6 bases). The CDR3 extends over 14 amino acids. Germline V gene data show CDR1 as GTSNPN and CDR2 as SVGIG (reference sequence). The germline V and J ends were trimmed by 3 bases and 0 bases, with 12 bases remaining between them. The CDR3 sequence is CAWSTGTYSYEQYF. Written as DNA, the CDR3 is TGTGCCTGGAGCACGGGGACTTACTCCTACGAGCAGTACTTC.

V gene TRBV30 combines with J gene TRBJ1-5; D gene uncertain. V gave up 5 bases and J gave up 0 bases, with 8 bases separating them. The CDR3 has 13 amino acids. Germline CDR1 and CDR2: GTSNPN and SVGIG (reference sequence). In DNA form, the CDR3 reads TGTGCCTGGTCCTTAGATAGCAATCAGCCCCAGCATTTT. Protein: CAWSLDSNQPQHF.

The V and J genes are TRBV28 and TRBJ2-5, with D possibly matching TRBD2 (6 bases). The germline V gene has CDR1 MDHEN and CDR2 SYDVKM. This CDR3 spans 15 amino acids. V was pared by 4 bases and J by 5 bases, with 17 bases between. The DNA for the CDR3 is TGTGCCAGCAGTTCCCTCTTAGCGGCGGGGGAGACCCAGTACTTC. Translated: CASSSLLAAGETQYF.

The V call is TRBV19, the J call TRBJ1-4, with D hard to call. Per germline, CDR1 LNHDA and CDR2 SQIVND (reference sequence). Trimming shortened V by 5 bases and J by 0 bases, and 13 bases separated the two germline ends. The CDR3 is made up of 16 amino acids. Written as DNA, the CDR3 is TGTGCCAGTAGTTCCCCAGGAGCGGCAACTAATGAAAAACTGTTTTTT. Translating it yields CASSSPGAATNEKLFF.

This clone was detected once. V usage is TRBV23-1 and J usage is TRBJ1-5; D is ambiguous. TRBV23-1 is an ORF, and what it does is uncertain. Trimming pared 7 bases from V and 4 bases from J, leaving 23 bases between. There are 17 residues in the CDR3. As DNA, the CDR3 is TGCGCCAGCAACCAAACCGAGCGGGCCTCTGGAAATCAGCCCCAGCATTTT. This translates into CASNQTERASGNQPQHF.

This sequence joins TRBV30 and TRBJ2-5; D might be TRBD1 (8 bases). This CDR3 is built from 13 residues. V was shortened by 7 bases and J by 4 bases, with 16 bases between the two germline ends. Germline V gene data show CDR1 as GTSNPN and CDR2 as SVGIG (reference sequence). In nucleotides, the CDR3 is TGTGCCTCAGCCTACAGGGGGGGAGAGACCCAGTACTTC. Translated: CASAYRGGETQYF.

CDR3 protein: CASSIPRTGGAYTEAFF. DNA of the CDR3: TGTGCCAGTAGTATACCTCGGACAGGGGGCGCGTACACTGAAGCTTTCTTT. The genes are TRBV19 and TRBJ1-1; 11 nucleotides line up with TRBD1. Germline lookup yields CDR1 LNHDA and CDR2 SQIVND (reference sequence). The CDR3 is 17 amino acids. V shed 2 bases, J shed 3 bases, and the junction held 8 bases outside the gene matches. Using reference TRBV19 and TRBJ1-1 for the parts outside the CDR3, the full variable domain is DGGITQSPKYLFRKEGQNVTLSCEQNLNHDAMYWYRQDPGQGLRLIYYSQIVNDFQKGDIAEGYSVSREKKESFPLTVTSAQKNPTAFYLCASSIPRTGGAYTEAFFGQGTRLTVV.

The rearrangement joins TRBV27 to TRBJ2-7; 12 bases map to TRBD2. The V gene's germline CDR1 is MNHEY and CDR2 SMNVEV (reference sequence). The length of the CDR3 is 14 residues. V shed 6 bases, J shed 7 bases, and the junction held 7 bases outside the gene matches. CDR3 sequence (DNA): TGTGCCAGCAGGACTAGCGGGAGTCGAACTGAGCAGTACTTC. Protein: CASRTSGSRTEQYF.

This chain joins TRBV30 and TRBJ1-1; TRBD1 might be the D (5 bases). Deletions cut 1 base from V and 6 bases from J, with 9 bases between. Germline values: CDR1 GTSNPN, CDR2 SVGIG (reference sequence). This CDR3 spans 12 amino acids. CDR3 residues: CAWSASGPEAFF. The CDR3 DNA sequence: TGTGCCTGGAGTGCGTCAGGGCCTGAAGCTTTCTTT. Based on the CDR3 plus reference TRBV30 and TRBJ1-1, the full variable domain is SQTIHQWPATLVQPVGSPLSLECTVEGTSNPNLYWYRQAAGRGLQLLFYSVGIGQISSEVPQNLSASRPQDRQFILSSKKLLLSDSGFYLCAWSASGPEAFFGQGTRLTVV.

The V and J genes are TRBV4-2 and TRBJ2-3; 7 nucleotides agree with TRBD1. This CDR3 is built from 15 residues. CDR1 is LGHNA and CDR2 is YNFKEQ in the germline V gene. J gave up 1 base and V 4 bases, and 5 bases lay outside the gene matches. The CDR3: CASSLPDRGTDTQYF. For the CDR3, the DNA is TGTGCCAGCAGCCTCCCAGACAGGGGCACAGATACGCAGTATTTT.

Comments on this clone: An end of the junction does not agree with germline; a read error may underlie this. Other DNA sequences in the same sample also yield this CDR3. V usage is TRBV28 and J usage is TRBJ1-5; TRBD1 aligns across 7 bases. This CDR3 spans 14 amino acids. Per the germline V gene, CDR1 is MDHEN and CDR2 is SYDVKM. CDR3 loop: CASSLYRGRQPQHF. DNA for the CDR3: TGTGCCAGCAGTTTATACAGGGGAAGACAGCCCCAACATTTT.

This clone appeared a single time. This chain links TRBV5-8 with TRBJ2-1, with 9 bases identical to TRBD1. Germline assignment: CDR1 SGHTS and CDR2 YDEGEE. Germline trimming cut 4 bases from V and 2 bases from J; bases unmatched to any gene: 4. There are 15 residues in the CDR3. The CDR3 DNA follows: TGTGCCAGCAGCAAGCGACAGGGGGCCTACAATGAGCAGTTCTTC. Protein product: CASSKRQGAYNEQFF.

The chain joins TRBV5-8 to TRBJ2-7; D is unclear. Trimming stripped 3 bases from V and 2 bases from J, with 9 bases between. This CDR3 region has 13 residues. In germline, CDR1 is SGHTS, CDR2 YDEGEE. The CDR3 loop is CASSSYRAYEQYF. In DNA form, the CDR3 reads TGTGCCAGCAGCTCATATCGGGCCTACGAGCAGTACTTC. The full variable domain, completed using reference TRBV5-8 and TRBJ2-7, is EAGVTQSPTHLIKTRGQQATLRCSPISGHTSVYWYQQALGLGLQFLLWYDEGEERNRGNFPPRFSGRQFPNYSSELNVNALELEDSALYLCASSSYRAYEQYFGPGTRLTVT.

The genes are TRBV6-1 and TRBJ1-5; 9 bases match TRBD1. Trimming removed 10 bases from V and 4 bases from J; junction bases left unmatched: 8. The CDR3 contains 14 residues. Germline CDR1 is MNHNS and CDR2 is SASEGT. The CDR3 nucleotides are TGTGCCACCTACCGGGACAGGGAAAATCAGCCCCAGCATTTT. Its translation: CATYRDRENQPQHF.

This clone occurred once. The chain links TRBV7-9 to TRBJ1-1; D perhaps matches TRBD1 (5 bases). The CDR3 is 13 amino acids. V lost 5 bases and J lost 7, with 14 bases in between. Germline V gene lookup returns CDR1 SEHNR and CDR2 FQNEAQ (reference sequence). The CDR3: CASSPSGWNEAFF. The CDR3 DNA reads TGTGCCAGCAGCCCCTCAGGGTGGAATGAAGCTTTCTTT.

The chain uses TRBV27 and TRBJ1-1; the D gene is possibly TRBD1 (5 bases). V was pared by 0 bases and J by 5 bases, with 10 bases between. Germline values: CDR1 MNHEY, CDR2 SMNVEV (reference sequence). The CDR3 extends over 14 amino acids. The CDR3 DNA reads as TGTGCCAGCAGTTTATCTGCCAGGACAACTGAAGCTTTCTTT. Residues: CASSLSARTTEAFF.

Comments on this clone: The sample has other DNA sequences that encode this CDR3 too. The chain combines TRBV27 with TRBJ2-1, with D maybe TRBD1 (6 bases). The CDR3 totals 16 residues. Germline V CDR1 and CDR2: MNHEY, SMNVEV (reference sequence). Trimming took off 0 bases at V and 0 bases at J, with 9 bases between the two ends. The CDR3: CASSLSRGSSYNEQFF. Written as DNA, the CDR3 is TGTGCCAGCAGTTTATCCAGGGGTAGCTCCTACAATGAGCAGTTCTTC.

This sequence joins TRBV18 and TRBJ1-2; possible D gene TRBD1, 5 bases. The germline V and J ends were trimmed by 4 bases and 6 bases, with 9 bases remaining between them. CDR3 length: 12 residues. The germline CDR1 and CDR2 sequences are KGHSH and LQKENI. The CDR3 spells CASSRGTDGYTF. DNA for the CDR3: TGTGCCAGCTCACGAGGGACTGATGGCTACACCTTC.

This chain uses TRBV28 with TRBJ2-5; 8 bases fit TRBD2. V lost 5 bases and J lost 3; bases outside the gene matches: 5. Germline CDR1 reads MDHEN; CDR2 reads SYDVKM. This CDR3 comprises 14 residues. The CDR3 coding sequence is TGTGCCAGCAGTCTAAGCGGGAGAGAAGAGACCCAGTACTTC. The encoded protein is CASSLSGREETQYF.

The chain employs TRBV5-1 and TRBJ1-6, with 7 nucleotides matching TRBD1. This CDR3 region has 15 residues. The germline V gene has CDR1 SGHRS and CDR2 YFSETQ. V shed 0 bases and J 7 bases; nucleotides not matched to a gene: 4. The CDR3 DNA follows: TGCGCCAGCAGCTTGGCGACAGGGAAGAATTCACCCCTCCACTTT. It yields the protein CASSLATGKNSPLHF.

The CDR3 here is CASSLGGRDEQFF. For the CDR3, the DNA is TGTGCCAGCAGCTTAGGAGGGAGGGATGAGCAGTTCTTC. The rearrangement uses TRBV11-2 and TRBJ2-1, with 7 bases fitting TRBD2. Germline V CDR1 and CDR2: SGHAT, FQNNGV. Germline trimming cut 1 base from V and 8 bases from J; bases unmatched to any gene: 2. This CDR3 has 13 amino acids.

The chain has TRBV28 and TRBJ2-7; the match to TRBD2 covers 7 bases. Germline V gene lookup returns CDR1 MDHEN and CDR2 SYDVKM. After removal of 7 bases from V and 1 base from J, the junction contained 7 bases not matched to a gene. The CDR3 length is 14 residues. The CDR3 loop is CASNGWRGSYEQYF. CDR3 nucleotides: TGTGCCAGCAATGGGTGGCGGGGGTCCTACGAGCAGTACTTC.

This chain links TRBV4-1 with TRBJ1-5; TRBD1 matches at 7 bases. The V segment lost 1 base and the J segment 0 bases; nucleotides outside the gene matches: 9. The CDR3 extends over 18 amino acids. Germline V lookup: CDR1 MGHRA, CDR2 YSYEKL. CDR3 loop: CASSQVGQSLYSNQPQHF. Written as DNA, the CDR3 is TGCGCCAGCAGCCAAGTGGGACAGTCGTTATATAGCAATCAGCCCCAGCATTTT.